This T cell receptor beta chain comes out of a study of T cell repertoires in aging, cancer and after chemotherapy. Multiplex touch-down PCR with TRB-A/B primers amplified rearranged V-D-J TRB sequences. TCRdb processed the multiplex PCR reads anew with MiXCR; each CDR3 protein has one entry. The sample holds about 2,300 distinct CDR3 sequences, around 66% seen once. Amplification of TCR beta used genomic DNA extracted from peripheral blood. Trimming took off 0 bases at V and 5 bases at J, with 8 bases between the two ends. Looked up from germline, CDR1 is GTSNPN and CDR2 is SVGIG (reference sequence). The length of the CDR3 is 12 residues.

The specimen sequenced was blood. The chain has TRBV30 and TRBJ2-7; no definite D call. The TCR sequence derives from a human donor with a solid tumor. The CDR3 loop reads CAWSVGSNEQYF. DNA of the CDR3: TGTGCCTGGAGTGTGGGTTCAAACGAGCAGTACTTC.